Below, 24 T cell receptor beta chains from the same sample are listed, as sequenced in a study of early stage breast cancer tumors (dated by TCRdb to 2016 to 2017). The library was obtained by the immunoSEQ multiplex PCR assay. TCRdb took this table from immuneACCESS and kept in-frame rearrangements with V and J called. Such tables lack part of the clones; where checked against another copy, unresolved V genes explain under half of the gap, and the rest is unexplained. The sample table records about 24,000 clones; 55% to 80% of these occur just once. 7.5% to 10% of the sample rests with the top ten. Sequencing input: breast tumor tissue. These receptors originate from a person aged 55 to 75 with breast cancer.

The rearrangement links TRBV19 to TRBJ2-3; perhaps TRBD1 as D (7 bases). This CDR3 contains 14 residues. V lost 4 bases to trimming and J lost 5 bases, with 13 bases between them. The germline V gene encodes CDR1 LNHDA and CDR2 SQIVND (reference sequence). The CDR3 sequence: CASSKTGRGDTQYF. As DNA, the CDR3 is TGTGCCAGTAGTAAGACAGGGCGGGGAGATACGCAGTATTTT.

J is TRBJ2-3 and V is TRBV9; 9 bases map to TRBD2. The CDR3 runs 15 residues. CDR1 SGDLS and CDR2 YYNGEE come from the germline V gene. Unmatched junction bases numbered 6, after V lost 4 bases and J lost 3 bases. The CDR3 is CASSRSGSKTDTQYF. For the CDR3, the DNA is TGTGCCAGCAGCCGTAGCGGGAGTAAAACAGATACGCAGTATTTT.

This clone was recorded only once. V and J are TRBV7-9 and TRBJ2-7; 8 nucleotides agree with TRBD2. The CDR3 spans 14 residues. V was clipped by 8 bases and J by 7 bases; unmatched bases: 13. The germline V gene encodes CDR1 SEHNR and CDR2 FQNEAQ (reference sequence). CDR3 sequence (DNA): TGTGCCAGCCGGCCCTCGAGCGGGAGAGAAGAGCAGTACTTC. The encoded protein is CASRPSSGREEQYF.

This clone was seen repeatedly, ten times or more. The chain links TRBV10-1 to TRBJ2-7; D is unresolved. V dropped 6 bases and J dropped 0 bases, with 6 bases sitting between them. CDR1 is WNHNN and CDR2 is SYGVQD in the germline V gene (reference sequence). The length of the CDR3 is 12 residues. The CDR3 coding sequence is TGCGCCAGCAGCCTCAGCTCCTACGAGCAGTACTTC. This encodes CASSLSSYEQYF.

V gene TRBV9 combines with J gene TRBJ2-5; tentative D call: TRBD2 (6 bases). V lost 0 bases to trimming and J lost 5 bases, with 17 bases between them. Germline values: CDR1 SGDLS, CDR2 YYNGEE. The CDR3 is 16 amino acids. CDR3 in amino acids: CASSVGALARVETQYF. DNA of the CDR3: TGTGCCAGCAGCGTAGGAGCCCTAGCGCGGGTGGAGACCCAGTACTTC. Full variable domain (remainder filled in from reference TRBV9 and TRBJ2-5): DSGVTQTPKHLITATGQRVTLRCSPRSGDLSVYWYQQSLDQGLQFLIQYYNGEERAKGNILERFSAQQFPDLHSELNLSSLELGDSALYFCASSVGALARVETQYFGPGTRLLVL.

This clone occurred a few times. CDR3 coding DNA: TGTGCCAGTAGAGGAGACAGGGGCGTAAATCAGCCCCAGCATTTT. Translating it yields CASRGDRGVNQPQHF. This chain joins TRBV19 and TRBJ1-5; 8 bases map to TRBD1. Germline CDR1 reads LNHDA; CDR2 reads SQIVND (reference sequence). The CDR3 consists of 15 residues. Germline trimming cut 6 bases from V and 4 bases from J; bases unmatched to any gene: 8.

The chain employs TRBV27 and TRBJ2-7, with TRBD2 identical over 8 bases. Germline CDR1 MNHEY, CDR2 SMNVEV (reference sequence). The CDR3 is 14 residues long. The V and J ends lost 4 bases and 6 bases, in that order; junction bases with no gene match: 8. The CDR3 DNA follows: TGTGCCAGCAGTTACCGGACTAGCTCGAGCGAGCAGTACTTC. It codes for CASSYRTSSSEQYF.

This clone is a singleton in its sample. The chain couples TRBV28 to TRBJ2-7; possible D gene TRBD2, 5 bases. The CDR3 sequence is 14 residues long. The germline V gene has CDR1 MDHEN and CDR2 SYDVKM. Trimming left V 4 bases short and J 2 bases short, with 12 bases between. CDR3 coding DNA: TGTGCCAGCAGTTCCGGGAACATCCCCTACGAGCAGTACTTC. This encodes CASSSGNIPYEQYF.

This rearrangement joins TRBV19 to TRBJ1-4; 9 bases are shared with TRBD1. Trimming at V came to 6 bases and at J to 7 bases, leaving 9 bases not matched to a gene. The CDR3 covers 15 residues. Germline lookup yields CDR1 LNHDA and CDR2 SQIVND (reference sequence). CDR3 sequence (DNA): TGTGCCAGTAGCCTCAGACAGGGGGGTAGTGAAAAACTGTTTTTT. This translates into CASSLRQGGSEKLFF.

The chain links TRBV7-9 to TRBJ1-1, with 8 positions matching TRBD1. Germline V gives CDR1 SEHNR, CDR2 FQNEAQ (reference sequence). Germline trimming cut 5 bases from V and 5 bases from J; bases unmatched to any gene: 7. This CDR3 spans 14 amino acids. The CDR3 here is CASSDGQGGTEAFF. The CDR3 DNA sequence: TGTGCCAGCAGCGACGGACAGGGAGGGACTGAAGCTTTCTTT. Using reference TRBV7-9 and TRBJ1-1 for the parts outside the CDR3, the full variable domain is DTGVSQNPRHKITKRGQNVTFRCDPISEHNRLYWYRQTLGQGPEFLTYFQNEAQLEKSRLLSDRFSAERPKGSFSTLEIQRTEQGDSAMYLCASSDGQGGTEAFFGQGTRLTVV.

This sequence joins TRBV6-1 and TRBJ1-5; no definite D call. The CDR3 is made up of 13 amino acids. CDR1 is MNHNS and CDR2 is SASEGT in the germline V gene. Trimming removed 6 bases at V and 3 bases at J, with 9 bases between. The DNA for the CDR3 is TGTGCCAGCAGATCGGACTCCAATCAGCCCCAGCATTTT. It codes for CASRSDSNQPQHF.

This clone has just a few counts. J is TRBJ2-7 and V is TRBV28; 7 bases are a match to TRBD2. The CDR3 has 15 amino acids. The germline V gene has CDR1 MDHEN and CDR2 SYDVKM. J was trimmed by 3 bases and V by 5 bases; bases with no gene match: 10. As DNA, the CDR3 is TGTGCCAGCAGTCGGGCCAAGGCGGGGGACTACGAGCAGTACTTC. Amino acid sequence: CASSRAKAGDYEQYF. The variable domain in full, with the rest retrieved from reference TRBV28 and TRBJ2-7, is DVKVTQSSRYLVKRTGEKVFLECVQDMDHENMFWYRQDPGLGLRLIYFSYDVKMKEKGDIPEGYSVSREKKERFSLILESASTNQTSMYLCASSRAKAGDYEQYFGPGTRLTVT.

The chain uses TRBV23-1 and TRBJ2-7; possibly TRBD1 for D (6 bases). TRBV23-1 is identified as an open reading frame with a role that is uncertain. CDR3 length: 12 amino acids. The V end was cut by 8 bases, the J end by 3 bases, with 11 bases between. CDR3 DNA sequence: TGCGCCAGCTCGACAGGTTACTACGAGCAGTACTTC. It translates to CASSTGYYEQYF.

The chain employs TRBV7-9 and TRBJ2-7, with a tentative D call TRBD2 (6 bases). Germline CDR1 SEHNR, CDR2 FQNEAQ (reference sequence). Trimming cost V 5 bases and J 4 bases, with 12 bases left between them. This CDR3 is 13 amino acids long. The CDR3 spells CASSPGTLYEQYF. The CDR3 coding sequence is TGTGCCAGCAGCCCCGGGACTTTGTACGAGCAGTACTTC.

This clone showed up just a few times. This chain joins TRBV28 and TRBJ2-2; D possibly corresponds to TRBD1 (6 bases). This CDR3 is 14 amino acids long. Trimming took 7 bases from V and 5 from J, leaving 14 bases between them. In germline, CDR1 is MDHEN, CDR2 SYDVKM. The CDR3 DNA sequence: TGTGCCAGCAACTATGTAGGGGGAACCGGGGAGCTGTTTTTT. This translates into CASNYVGGTGELFF.

The chain recombines TRBV28 with TRBJ2-1; 7 nucleotides line up with TRBD2. The V and J ends lost 2 bases and 7 bases, in that order; junction bases with no gene match: 8. The CDR3 is 15 residues long. From germline, CDR1 is MDHEN and CDR2 SYDVKM. The DNA of the CDR3 is TGTGCCAGCAGTTTAAGAGGACTAGTAAAGAATGAGCAGTTCTTC. Translating it yields CASSLRGLVKNEQFF.

This chain links TRBV6-6 with TRBJ1-2; 8 positions agree with TRBD1. V lost 2 bases, J lost 7 bases, and 3 bases stayed unmatched. From germline, CDR1 is MNHNY and CDR2 SVGAGI (reference sequence). This CDR3 spans 13 amino acids. The DNA of the CDR3 is TGTGCCAGCAGTTACACAGGGGGTGGTGGCTACACCTTC. It translates to CASSYTGGGGYTF.

This clone has ten or more counts. The CDR3, as DNA: TGTGCCAGCAGCTTGGTTTACAGGGGTGAAGCTTTCTTT. Its protein product is CASSLVYRGEAFF. The chain couples TRBV5-6 to TRBJ1-1; 7 nucleotides line up with TRBD1. Germline V CDR1 and CDR2: SGHDT, YYEEEE. The junction had 3 bases not matched to a gene; V was cut back by 0 bases and J by 7 bases. CDR3 length: 13 amino acids.

This rearrangement joins TRBV10-3 to TRBJ2-7, with TRBD1 matching over 9 bases. The germline CDR1 and CDR2 sequences are ENHRY and SYGVKD. This CDR3 comprises 14 residues. V lost 4 bases and J lost 4; bases outside the gene matches: 5. Here the CDR3 DNA reads TGTGCCATCAGTGGTCCGGGACAGGGTTACGAGCAGTACTTC. This sequence encodes CAISGPGQGYEQYF.

The rearrangement joins TRBV7-6 to TRBJ1-5, with 8 bases aligning to TRBD1. Trimming took 1 base from V and 4 from J; bases not matched to a gene: 3. Germline V gene lookup returns CDR1 SGHVS and CDR2 FNYEAQ. CDR3 length equals 15 residues. The CDR3 is CASSLEQGGNQPQHF. In DNA form, the CDR3 reads TGTGCCAGCAGCTTAGAACAGGGGGGAAATCAGCCCCAGCATTTT. The whole variable domain, filled in from reference TRBV7-6 and TRBJ1-5, reads GAGVSQSPRYKVTKRGQDVALRCDPISGHVSLYWYRQALGQGPEFLTYFNYEAQQDKSGLPNDRFSAERPEGSISTLTIQRTEQRDSAMYRCASSLEQGGNQPQHFGDGTRLSIL.

The chain is built from TRBV6-1 and TRBJ2-7, with 12 bases fitting TRBD1. V shed 5 bases, J shed 4 bases, and the junction held 3 bases outside the gene matches. This CDR3 is built from 14 residues. Germline assignment: CDR1 MNHNS and CDR2 SASEGT. In DNA form, the CDR3 reads TGTGCCAGCAGTCGGGACAGGGGGCTGTACGAGCAGTACTTC. Amino acids: CASSRDRGLYEQYF.

DNA of the CDR3: TGTGCCAGTAGGACACAGGGTCTTGGCTACACCTTC. Amino acid sequence: CASRTQGLGYTF. The chain employs TRBV19 and TRBJ1-2; weak D call: TRBD1 (6 bases). The CDR3 totals 12 residues. Per germline, CDR1 LNHDA and CDR2 SQIVND (reference sequence). The ends were cut back, 6 bases at V and 7 bases at J, with 12 bases in the middle.

This clone was observed a few times. The junction does not match germline at one end; this may be a read error. The V and J genes are TRBV14 and TRBJ1-2, with a tentative D call TRBD1 (5 bases). This CDR3 is built from 12 residues. The V gene's germline CDR1 is SGHDN and CDR2 FVKESK. In DNA form, the CDR3 reads TGTGCCAGCAGTCCCGCAGACAGCGCCAGGTCCTTC. Translation: CASSPADSARSF.

This clone has just a few counts. The J gene is TRBJ1-4, the V gene TRBV9; D call uncertain. V lost 7 bases to trimming and J lost 2 bases, with 9 bases between them. Germline assignment: CDR1 SGDLS and CDR2 YYNGEE. The CDR3 totals 13 residues. The chain's CDR3 is CASRRGTNEKLFF. DNA of the CDR3: TGTGCCAGCCGGCGGGGTACTAATGAAAAACTGTTTTTT.